Listed here are 20 T cell receptor beta chains from one sample, sequenced in a study of shared clonotypes between healthy human individuals. Clones were sequenced by immunoSEQ multiplex PCR, and TCRdb holds only the in-frame ones, with some missing. The sample includes over a million clones, around three quarters of them seen just once. The sequenced sample was memory CD4+ T cells from PBMCs. Sample subset: CD45RA-negative fraction. These receptors originate from a man younger than 30 in good health. Some clones in this sample may be carry-over from other donors' samples.

This clone was counted at least ten times. This chain connects TRBV6-1 to TRBJ1-2, with 7 bases fitting TRBD1. Germline-derived CDR1 and CDR2 are MNHNS and SASEGT. The CDR3 runs 15 residues. V dropped 5 bases and J dropped 2; count of bases not matched to a gene: 8. This chain's CDR3 is CASSFAGQANYGYTF. CDR3 coding DNA: TGTGCCAGCAGTTTTGCCGGACAGGCAAACTATGGCTACACCTTC.

The chain carries TRBV7-2 and TRBJ2-7; TRBD2 agrees at 12 bases. The V gene's germline CDR1 is SGHTA and CDR2 FQGNSA. CDR3 length: 16 residues. J gave up 2 bases and V 2 bases, and 4 bases lay outside the gene matches. The CDR3 DNA sequence: TGTGCCAGCAGCTTACCTAGACTAGCGGGGGCCTACGAGCAGTACTTC. Amino acids: CASSLPRLAGAYEQYF.

This clone was observed a single time. The chain employs TRBV28 and TRBJ2-5; possibly TRBD1 for D (5 bases). The V gene's germline CDR1 is MDHEN and CDR2 SYDVKM. The CDR3 totals 16 residues. Trimming left V 10 bases short and J 2 bases short, with 23 bases between. The CDR3 bases are TGTGCCACCGCCCCCCGCGGCAGGGCTTTACAAGAGACCCAGTACTTC. Its translation is CATAPRGRALQETQYF.

The V gene is TRBV20-1, the J gene TRBJ2-7, with 9 bases fitting TRBD2. Germline loops: CDR1 DFQATT, CDR2 SNEGSKA (reference sequence). Losses at the gene ends were 7 bases for V and 6 bases for J; bases not matched to a gene: 4. This CDR3 contains 11 residues. The CDR3 sequence is CSGGRAGEQYF. The CDR3 DNA follows: TGCAGTGGCGGGAGGGCCGGCGAGCAGTACTTC.

V is TRBV28 and J is TRBJ2-3; D not resolved. The V end was cut by 7 bases, the J end by 3 bases, with 23 bases between. The CDR3 covers 17 residues. CDR1 and CDR2 from the germline V gene are MDHEN and SYDVKM. The CDR3 region has the DNA TGTGCCAGCATTCCGGGTATCGGACGCCTGAGGACAGATACGCAGTATTTT. Protein sequence: CASIPGIGRLRTDTQYF.

This clone was seen only a few times. The gene calls are TRBV7-9 and TRBJ1-4, with D perhaps matching TRBD1 (5 bases). CDR1 and CDR2 (germline): SEHNR, FQNEAQ (reference sequence). Trimming stripped 1 base from V and 10 bases from J, with 13 bases between. The CDR3 consists of 14 residues. CDR3 nucleotides: TGTGCCAGCAGCTTAGAGGGGCTGGGTGTAAAACTGTTTTTT. It encodes CASSLEGLGVKLFF.

The V and J genes are TRBV4-1 and TRBJ2-7; D is perhaps TRBD2 (5 bases). Trimming pared 3 bases from V and 6 bases from J, leaving 18 bases between. Per germline, CDR1 MGHRA and CDR2 YSYEKL. CDR3 length: 15 residues. The CDR3 DNA is TGCGCCAGCAGCCACGGGGTATCCCGGCCGAGCGAGCAGTACTTC. It encodes CASSHGVSRPSEQYF.

The chain links TRBV7-9 to TRBJ2-7; 8 bases line up with TRBD1. Unmatched junction bases numbered 6, after V lost 2 bases and J lost 3 bases. This CDR3 is built from 15 residues. Germline V lookup: CDR1 SEHNR, CDR2 FQNEAQ (reference sequence). CDR3 bases: TGTGCCAGCAGCTTACGGGCAGGGGGCGTCTACGAGCAGTACTTC. Translated: CASSLRAGGVYEQYF. Full variable domain (rest looked up from reference TRBV7-9 and TRBJ2-7): DTGVSQNPRHKITKRGQNVTFRCDPISEHNRLYWYRQTLGQGPEFLTYFQNEAQLEKSRLLSDRFSAERPKGSFSTLEIQRTEQGDSAMYLCASSLRAGGVYEQYFGPGTRLTVT.

This clone was counted a few times. This sample also contains other DNA sequences that code for the same CDR3. V and J are TRBV5-1 and TRBJ1-4; D unclear. The length of the CDR3 is 14 residues. The V end lost 0 bases, the J end lost 0 bases, and 3 bases lay between the germline ends. CDR1 and CDR2 (germline): SGHRS, YFSETQ. This CDR3 reads CASSLDSTNEKLFF. CDR3 nucleotides: TGCGCCAGCAGCTTGGACTCAACTAATGAAAAACTGTTTTTT. Complete variable domain (other parts from reference TRBV5-1 and TRBJ1-4): KAGVTQTPRYLIKTRGQQVTLSCSPISGHRSVSWYQQTPGQGLQFLFEYFSETQRNKGNFPGRFSGRQFSNSRSEMNVSTLELGDSALYLCASSLDSTNEKLFFGSGTQLSVL.

The chain is built from TRBV9 and TRBJ2-5; D gene unclear. Germline-derived CDR1 and CDR2 are SGDLS and YYNGEE. Trimming took 2 bases from V and 5 from J, leaving 10 bases between them. The CDR3 is made up of 13 amino acids. As DNA, the CDR3 is TGTGCCAGCAGCGTCTCCCCGAAGGAGACCCAGTACTTC. Its translation is CASSVSPKETQYF.

This clone occurred a few times. The chain is built from TRBV6-6 and TRBJ2-7; TRBD1 might be the D (5 bases). The CDR3 covers 16 residues. Germline CDR1 and CDR2: MNHNY and SVGAGI (reference sequence). V was pared by 1 base and J by 3 bases, with 16 bases between. CDR3 nucleotides: TGTGCCAGCAGTTACTTGGGGCATAACGTAGGCTACGAGCAGTACTTC. Translation: CASSYLGHNVGYEQYF.

In its sample, this clone was seen once. An end of the junction does not agree with germline; a read error may underlie this. The rearrangement joins TRBV28 to TRBJ2-7; either TRBD1 or TRBD2 may fit D (5 bases each). The V gene's germline CDR1 is MDHEN and CDR2 SYDVKM. This CDR3 is 16 amino acids long. CDR3 in amino acids: CACSSRDPPSEFEQYF. CDR3 in DNA: TGTGCCTGCAGTTCCAGGGACCCTCCCTCTGAGTTCGAGCAGTACTTC.

CDR3 protein: CASSRLAVRDTQYF. The CDR3 nucleotides read TGTGCCAGCAGCCGACTAGCGGTCCGGGATACGCAGTATTTT. The chain combines TRBV11-1 with TRBJ2-3, with 9 bases that match TRBD2. This CDR3 has 14 amino acids. Germline V gene sequence: CDR1 SGHAT, CDR2 FQDESV (reference sequence). V lost 5 bases to trimming and J lost 6 bases; unmatched junction nucleotides: 6.

The genes are TRBV5-1 and TRBJ1-2, with 7 bases fitting TRBD1. V shed 4 bases and J 7 bases; nucleotides not matched to a gene: 10. The CDR3 is made up of 14 amino acids. Germline loops: CDR1 SGHRS, CDR2 YFSETQ. The CDR3 DNA is TGCGCCAGCAGCACCGATCCGGGACAGCGTGGCTACACCTTC. It yields the protein CASSTDPGQRGYTF.

CDR3 DNA: TGTGCCAGCAGCGTAGCTTCCGGGAACTTCGGTGGCTACACCTTC. Its protein product is CASSVASGNFGGYTF. This chain links TRBV9 with TRBJ1-2, with unresolved D. The CDR3 sequence is 15 residues long. The ends were cut back, 0 bases at V and 7 bases at J, with 16 bases in the middle. Per the germline V gene, CDR1 is SGDLS and CDR2 is YYNGEE.

This chain uses TRBV2 with TRBJ1-1; D gene unclear. Germline CDR1 is SNHLY and CDR2 is FYNNEI. Trimming left V 4 bases short and J 2 bases short, with 11 bases between. The CDR3 has 14 residues. In DNA form, the CDR3 reads TGTGCCAGCAGTGTAGGATCAGGTAACACTGAAGCTTTCTTT. Translation gives CASSVGSGNTEAFF.

The J gene is TRBJ1-2, the V gene TRBV4-2; D is uncertain. From germline, CDR1 is LGHNA and CDR2 YNFKEQ. The CDR3 totals 17 residues. V was pared by 1 base and J by 3 bases, with 18 bases between. The CDR3 region is CASSQVQTIGEDYGYTF. In DNA form, the CDR3 reads TGTGCCAGCAGCCAAGTTCAAACCATCGGAGAGGACTATGGCTACACCTTC.

The rearrangement links TRBV5-1 to TRBJ1-2; 9 nucleotides align to TRBD1. The V segment lost 2 bases and the J segment 6 bases; nucleotides outside the gene matches: 5. CDR3 length equals 14 residues. Germline CDR1 and CDR2: SGHRS and YFSETQ. CDR3 DNA: TGCGCCAGCAGCTTATTAACAGGGGGCAATGGCTACACCTTC. Amino acids: CASSLLTGGNGYTF.

The V call is TRBV29-1, the J call TRBJ2-3; TRBD1 matches 8 bases. The CDR3 covers 13 residues. With V trimmed by 7 bases and J by 3 bases, 6 bases remained unmatched. Germline CDR1 and CDR2: SQVTM and ANQGSEA. The CDR3 bases are TGCAGCGCATCACAGGGGGGAACAGATACGCAGTATTTT. Its translation: CSASQGGTDTQYF.

V gene TRBV7-9 combines with J gene TRBJ1-1; 9 bases map to TRBD1. V was clipped by 2 bases and J by 5 bases; unmatched bases: 3. CDR1 and CDR2 (germline): SEHNR, FQNEAQ (reference sequence). CDR3 size: 14 residues. The CDR3 region has the DNA TGTGCCAGCAGCTTAACAGGGGGCGAGACTGAAGCTTTCTTT. It codes for CASSLTGGETEAFF.